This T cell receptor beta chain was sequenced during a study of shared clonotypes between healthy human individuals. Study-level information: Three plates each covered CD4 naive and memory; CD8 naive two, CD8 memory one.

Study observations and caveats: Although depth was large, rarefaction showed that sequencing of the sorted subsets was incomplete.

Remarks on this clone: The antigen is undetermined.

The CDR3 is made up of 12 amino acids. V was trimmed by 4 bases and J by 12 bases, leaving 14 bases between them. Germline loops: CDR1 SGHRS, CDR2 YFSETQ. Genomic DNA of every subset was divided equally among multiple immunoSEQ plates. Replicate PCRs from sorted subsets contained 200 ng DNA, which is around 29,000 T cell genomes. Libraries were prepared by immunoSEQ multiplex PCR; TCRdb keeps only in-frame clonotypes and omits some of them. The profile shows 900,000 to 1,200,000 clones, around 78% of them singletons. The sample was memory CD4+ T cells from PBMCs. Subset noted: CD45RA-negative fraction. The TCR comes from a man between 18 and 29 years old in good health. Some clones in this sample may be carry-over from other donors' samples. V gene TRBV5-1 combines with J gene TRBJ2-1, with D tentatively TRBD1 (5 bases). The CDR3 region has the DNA TGCGCCAGCAGCAGGGGAAGAATCGGGCAGTTCTTC. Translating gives CASSRGRIGQFF.